What follows describes a single T cell receptor beta chain. This sample is drawn from a study of blood T cell repertoires in COVID-19. The protocol was immunoSEQ multiplex PCR, while the TCRdb copy is restricted to in-frame clones and leaves out a portion. The sample consists of fewer than 350,000 clones, around 85% of them appearing once. V dropped 0 bases and J dropped 13 bases, with 13 bases sitting between them. The V gene's germline CDR1 is LGHDT and CDR2 YNNKEL (reference sequence). CDR3 length equals 14 residues. The chain combines TRBV3-1 (or the pseudogene TRBV3-2) with TRBJ1-6, with D perhaps matching TRBD1 (5 bases). This TCR was recovered from a woman aged 30 to 39 with COVID-19, enrolled during active disease. Source material: peripheral blood. As DNA, the CDR3 is TGTGCCAGCAGCCAAGATGGGGAGGGGACGCCCCTCCACTTT. Protein sequence: CASSQDGEGTPLHF.